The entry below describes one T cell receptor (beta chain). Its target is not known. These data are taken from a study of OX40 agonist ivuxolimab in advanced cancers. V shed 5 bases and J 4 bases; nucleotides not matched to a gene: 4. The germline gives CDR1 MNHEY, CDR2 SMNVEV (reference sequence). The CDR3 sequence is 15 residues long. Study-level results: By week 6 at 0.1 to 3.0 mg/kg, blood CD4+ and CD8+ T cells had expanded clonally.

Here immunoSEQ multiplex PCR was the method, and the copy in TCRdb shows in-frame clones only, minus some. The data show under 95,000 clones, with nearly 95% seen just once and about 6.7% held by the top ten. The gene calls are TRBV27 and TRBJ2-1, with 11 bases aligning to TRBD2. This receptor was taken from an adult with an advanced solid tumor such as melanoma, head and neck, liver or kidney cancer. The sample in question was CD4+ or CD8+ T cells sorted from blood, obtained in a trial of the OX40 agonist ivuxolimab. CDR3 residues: CASSTPSGRYNEQFF. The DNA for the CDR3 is TGTGCCAGCAGTACTCCTAGCGGGAGGTACAATGAGCAGTTCTTC.